This is a list of T cell receptor beta chains from one sample in a study of T cell responses to AZD1222 COVID-19 vaccine. TCRdb keeps only in-frame clones here, not all; method: immunoSEQ multiplex PCR. The sample holds 150,000 to 160,000 clones, approximately 90% seen once. The specimen was peripheral blood, collected on day 0 of AZD1222 vaccination. The receptors derive from an adult in good health. CDR3s include the opening cysteine and the closing phenylalanine or tryptophan. D genes are given only for firm matches. Clone size, where shown, is once, few, many, or a class for clones that have expanded.

>TRBV2|-|TRBJ1-5|-
TGTGCCAGCAGCGAGGGGAATCAGCCCCAGCATTTT
CASSEGNQPQHF
>TRBV2|-|TRBJ2-7|-
TGTGCCAGCATCAGATCCTACGAGCAGTACTTC
CASIRSYEQYF
>TRBV7-2|TRBD1|TRBJ1-5|-
TGTGCCAGCAGCCATAGGAAACCGGGACAGGTGAATCAGCCCCAGCATTTT
CASSHRKPGQVNQPQHF
>TRBV12-3/TRBV12-4|-|TRBJ1-2|-
TGTGCCAGCAGCTTCCGGGACGGTCGTGGCTACACCTTC
CASSFRDGRGYTF
>TRBV7-2|TRBD2|TRBJ2-7|-
TGTGCCAGCAGCTTAGAGGGGACTATATCTAACGAGCAGTACTTC
CASSLEGTISNEQYF
>TRBV27|-|TRBJ2-7|-
TGTGCCAGCAGTTTAGAGGGTCTCCCCCCCCACGAGCAGTACTTC
CASSLEGLPPHEQYF
>TRBV19|-|TRBJ2-2|-
TGTGCCAGTCAAGGGGGAGCGGTGAACACCGGGGAGCTGTTTTTT
CASQGGAVNTGELFF
>TRBV7-2|TRBD1|TRBJ1-6|-
TGTGCCAGCAGCCAAACTTGGCAGGGGGTTTACTCACCCCTCCACTTT
CASSQTWQGVYSPLHF
>TRBV10-3|-|TRBJ2-1|-
TGTGCCATCACTGGGGGCTACAATGAGCAGTTCTTC
CAITGGYNEQFF
>TRBV18|-|TRBJ2-7|-
TGTGCCAGCTCACCACCTAACGGGGTGGGCTACGAGCAGTACTTC
CASSPPNGVGYEQYF
>TRBV6-1|TRBD1|TRBJ2-7|-
TGTGCCAGCAGTGAGGACAGGGACTCCTACGAGCAGTACTTC
CASSEDRDSYEQYF
>TRBV23-1|-|TRBJ2-3|once
TGCGCCAGCAGATCTCCGGGACCCCGGGGCACAGATACGCAGTATTTT
CASRSPGPRGTDTQYF
>TRBV9|TRBD2|TRBJ2-3|-
TGTGCCAGCAGCGTAGCAGCGGGGAGCACAGATACGCAGTATTTT
CASSVAAGSTDTQYF
>TRBV6-5|-|TRBJ1-2|-
TGTGCCAGCCGCGGGTGGCAGAACTATGGCTACACCTTC
CASRGWQNYGYTF
>TRBV18|TRBD2|TRBJ2-2|-
TGTGCCAGCTCGCCGCCGGGACTAGCGCCTACCGGGGAGCTGTTTTTT
CASSPPGLAPTGELFF
>TRBV6-5|TRBD1|TRBJ1-6|-
TGTGCCAGCTTGACAGGGGGCCCACCCCTCCACTTT
CASLTGGPPLHF
>TRBV3-1/TRBV3-2|-|TRBJ1-2|-
TGTGCCAGCAGCCAGGGGACACAAGGCTACACCTTC
CASSQGTQGYTF
>TRBV6-5|TRBD1|TRBJ1-6|-
TGTGCCAGCAGTTCAGGGGGGACAGGGGATTCACCCCTCCACTTT
CASSSGGTGDSPLHF
>TRBV19|TRBD2|TRBJ2-7|once
TGTGCCAGTAGGAGCGGGGGGGGAGAGCAGTACTTC
CASRSGGGEQYF
>TRBV2|TRBD1|TRBJ2-7|-
TGTGCCAGCAGGATGACCGGGACAGGGGTTCGTGTGCGGTACTTC
CASRMTGTGVRVRYF
>TRBV9|TRBD1|TRBJ2-2|-
TGTGCCAGCAGCGTAGGTGGGACAGACTTCGGGGAGCTGTTTTTT
CASSVGGTDFGELFF
>TRBV6-5|-|TRBJ2-6|-
TGTGCCAGCACTTATCCTGGGGCCAACGTCCTGACTTTC
CASTYPGANVLTF
>TRBV7-2|-|TRBJ2-7|-
TGTGCCAGCAGCTCCTACATGAGCCCCTACGAGCAGTACTTC
CASSSYMSPYEQYF
>TRBV10-3|-|TRBJ1-1|-
TGTGCCGCCCTGGGAAATCCGAACACTGAAGCTTTCTTT
CAALGNPNTEAFF
>TRBV20-1|-|TRBJ1-1|-
TGCAGTGCTAGAGGACACCTTAGGGCTTTCTTT
CSARGHLRAFF
>TRBV7-6|-|TRBJ1-4|few
TGTGCCAGCAGCTGGGGGTCATCAACTAATGAAAAACTGTTTTTT
CASSWGSSTNEKLFF
>TRBV3-1/TRBV3-2|-|TRBJ1-2|once
TGTGCCAGCAGCCGCAGGAACTATGGCTACACCTTC
CASSRRNYGYTF
>TRBV7-6|-|TRBJ1-1|-
TGTGCCAGCAGCTCTGGACCTGAAGCTTTCTTT
CASSSGPEAFF
>TRBV28|TRBD1|TRBJ1-2|-
TGTGCCAGTACTCAAGCGGGACAGATCTATGGCTACACCTTC
CASTQAGQIYGYTF